A single sample gave rise to the 6 T cell receptor beta chains below, sequenced in a study of molecular identifiers for immune sequencing clone quantification. Via MiXCR, TCRdb re-called the PCR reads, giving one row per CDR3 protein. This sample yields some 91,000 distinct CDR3 sequences, of which 20% to 25% are seen a single time; approximately 0.94% belongs to the top ten. Sample: naive CD8+ T cells from blood, with Jurkat cell RNA spiked in. Subset given: FACS-sorted CD8+CD4-CCR7+CD45RA+ naive T cells. The receptor set was obtained from a human donor in good health. Some libraries in this study had Jurkat cell RNA spiked in.

The CDR3 spells CASSMTGGGQPQHF. In DNA, the CDR3 is TGTGCCAGTAGCATGACTGGGGGCGGACAGCCCCAGCATTTT. The chain carries TRBV19 and TRBJ1-5; possible D gene TRBD1, 6 bases. Germline CDR1 and CDR2: LNHDA and SQIVND (reference sequence). The CDR3 is 14 amino acids. V was trimmed by 6 bases and J by 7 bases, leaving 16 bases between them. The full variable domain, with the rest looked up from reference TRBV19 and TRBJ1-5, is DGGITQSPKYLFRKEGQNVTLSCEQNLNHDAMYWYRQDPGQGLRLIYYSQIVNDFQKGDIAEGYSVSREKKESFPLTVTSAQKNPTAFYLCASSMTGGGQPQHFGDGTRLSIL.

A single count supports this clonotype. This chain joins TRBV5-6 and TRBJ1-2, with 9 bases matching TRBD1. Germline loops: CDR1 SGHDT, CDR2 YYEEEE. Trimming cost V 0 bases and J 4 bases; bases outside gene matches: 13. CDR3 length: 18 residues. This CDR3 is CASSLEVGTGGAGYGYTF. The CDR3, as DNA: TGTGCCAGCAGCTTGGAAGTTGGCACAGGGGGCGCGGGCTATGGCTACACCTTC. Full variable domain (rest looked up from reference TRBV5-6 and TRBJ1-2): DAGVTQSPTHLIKTRGQQVTLRCSPKSGHDTVSWYQQALGQGPQFIFQYYEEEERQRGNFPDRFSGHQFPNYSSELNVNALLLGDSALYLCASSLEVGTGGAGYGYTFGSGTRLTVV.

Many counts were recorded for this clonotype. The J gene is TRBJ1-5, the V gene TRBV30; possible D gene TRBD1, 6 bases. CDR1 and CDR2 (germline): GTSNPN, SVGIG (reference sequence). This CDR3 contains 14 residues. V shed 5 bases and J shed 3 bases, with 14 bases lying between them. Here the CDR3 reads CAWDSGVLNQPQHF. DNA of the CDR3: TGTGCCTGGGACTCAGGGGTCCTCAATCAGCCCCAGCATTTT.

This clonotype was recorded at least ten times. CDR3 residues: CASSQGHISNQPQHF. The CDR3 DNA sequence: TGCGCCAGCAGCCAAGGACACATTAGCAATCAGCCCCAGCATTTT. V and J are TRBV4-3 and TRBJ1-5; D unclear. The CDR3 loop spans 15 amino acids. The germline V and J ends were trimmed by 1 base and 0 bases, with 7 bases remaining between them. Germline V CDR1 and CDR2: LGHNA, YSLEER.

The chain joins TRBV27 to TRBJ2-7; no clear D. With 8 bases removed from V and 2 bases from J, the gap between germline ends came to 10 bases. This CDR3 contains 12 residues. Germline V gene data show CDR1 as MNHEY and CDR2 as SMNVEV (reference sequence). This CDR3 is CASGTWAYEQYF. DNA of the CDR3: TGTGCCAGCGGCACGTGGGCCTACGAGCAGTACTTC.

This clonotype has more than one count but fewer than ten. The J gene is TRBJ1-5, the V gene TRBV10-1; D gene ambiguous. The CDR3 length is 16 residues. Trimming stripped 0 bases from V and 6 bases from J, with 15 bases between. Germline V lookup: CDR1 WNHNN, CDR2 SYGVQD (reference sequence). In DNA form, the CDR3 reads TGCGCCAGCAGTGAGTCGCGCGGAGCCAAGCTTCAGCCCCAGCATTTT. Its protein is CASSESRGAKLQPQHF.